Sequencing of this T cell receptor (beta chain) was carried out in a study of blood T cell repertoires in COVID-19. Study-level background: Spain, Italy and the United States supplied samples that represented acute and convalescent COVID-19. The analysed material was cDNA or gDNA that came from T cells, B-cell-depleted T cells, or PBMCs.

Seattle researchers signed up patients amid active infection and tracked them longitudinally. Trimming cost V 5 bases and J 3 bases; bases outside gene matches: 3. This CDR3 has 14 residues. Germline V gene lookup returns CDR1 MNHEY and CDR2 SMNVEV (reference sequence). Source study methods: The assay estimated nucleated cells by amplifying reference gene primers. Data came from immunoSEQ multiplex PCR; TCRdb stores just in-frame clones and leaves some out. Clone size and the V and J calls come from that table; the DNA yielded D and trimming. This table has around 60,000 clones, over 60% appearing once.

Sequencing used peripheral blood. The receptor comes from a young man with COVID-19, enrolled during active disease. The rearrangement links TRBV27 to TRBJ1-1; 10 bases match TRBD1. The CDR3, as DNA: TGTGCCAGCAGTCTCGACAGGGGGCACACTGAAGCTTTCTTT. As protein: CASSLDRGHTEAFF.